One sample yielded the 20 T cell receptor beta chains listed below, sequenced in a study of CD8 T cells in ankylosing spondylitis. Study results and caveats: Made up of under 10 highly homologous variants, a TCR beta motif appeared characteristic of ankylosing spondylitis blood.

Which antigens these TCRs recognize remains unknown. TCRdb used MiXCR to reprocess the 5' RACE reads, holding one entry per CDR3 protein. The table shows fewer than 450,000 distinct CDR3 sequences, with under 20% occurring only once. Sequencing input: blood, either unsorted or a sorted T cell fraction (not recorded which). The receptors here all came from a male donor with ankylosing spondylitis.

This clonotype was seen only a few times. The chain couples TRBV6-2 or TRBV6-3 to TRBJ2-1; 15 nucleotides align to TRBD2. Germline assignment: CDR1 MNHEY and CDR2 SVGEGT. The trim removed 4 bases at V and 6 bases at J, leaving 1 base unmatched. The CDR3 covers 15 residues. The chain's CDR3 is CASSWTSGRANEQFF. The DNA for the CDR3 is TGTGCCAGCAGTTGGACTAGCGGGAGGGCCAATGAGCAGTTCTTC.

This clonotype occurred a few times. The chain combines TRBV20-1 with TRBJ2-3; 8 nucleotides align to TRBD2. This CDR3 spans 14 amino acids. The V gene end was trimmed by 4 bases and the J gene end by 2 bases; junction bases not matched to a gene: 5. CDR1 and CDR2 from the germline V gene are DFQATT and SNEGSKA (reference sequence). CDR3 in DNA: TGCAGTGCTAACAAGCGGGGGCCCACAGATACGCAGTATTTT. Its protein is CSANKRGPTDTQYF.

This rearrangement joins TRBV19 to TRBJ1-1; 8 bases align to TRBD1. This CDR3 has 16 amino acids. Per the germline V gene, CDR1 is LNHDA and CDR2 is SQIVND (reference sequence). V dropped 5 bases and J dropped 6; count of bases not matched to a gene: 14. The CDR3 coding sequence is TGTGCCAGTAGTCAGACAGGGGCGCTGATCAGGGCTGAAGCTTTCTTT. This translates into CASSQTGALIRAEAFF.

The chain carries TRBV3-1 and TRBJ2-3, with D unclear. Germline-derived CDR1 and CDR2 are LGHDT and YNNKEL (reference sequence). V was shortened by 4 bases and J by 4 bases, with 12 bases between the two germline ends. The CDR3 totals 14 residues. The CDR3 DNA sequence: TGTGCCAGCAGCCCAAGATTGATTCCAGATACGCAGTATTTT. This gives the protein CASSPRLIPDTQYF.

V gene TRBV7-6 combines with J gene TRBJ1-1; possibly TRBD1 for D (6 bases). This CDR3 contains 15 residues. V lost 5 bases and J lost 4, with 17 bases in between. Germline V lookup: CDR1 SGHVS, CDR2 FNYEAQ. DNA for the CDR3: TGTGCCAGCAGCGCCGACACAGGGTTCAGCACTGAAGCTTTCTTT. It specifies CASSADTGFSTEAFF.

The chain recombines TRBV7-2 with TRBJ2-1; no definite D call. Looked up from germline, CDR1 is SGHTA and CDR2 is FQGNSA. The CDR3 contains 11 residues. Trimming took 2 bases from V and 12 from J, leaving 8 bases between them. The CDR3 sequence: CASSLTRPQFF. The CDR3 DNA reads TGTGCCAGCAGCTTAACCAGGCCGCAGTTCTTC.

A remark on this clonotype: Possible read error: a much larger clone is one base away. V usage is TRBV12-3 or TRBV12-4 and J usage is TRBJ2-3; 9 bases line up with TRBD2. The V and J ends lost 6 bases and 0 bases, in that order; junction bases with no gene match: 4. The length of the CDR3 is 15 residues. The CDR3 loop is CASSRTSASTDTQYF. CDR3 DNA sequence: TGTGCCAGCAGCCGGACTAGCGCTAGCACAGATACGCAGTATTTT.

The CDR3 DNA follows: TGCAGTGTCGAGGACGGAAAAGGAGAGACCCAGTACTTC. It codes for CSVEDGKGETQYF. This chain uses TRBV20-1 with TRBJ2-5, with no clear D. This CDR3 is 13 amino acids long. Germline values: CDR1 DFQATT, CDR2 SNEGSKA (reference sequence). V lost 7 bases to trimming and J lost 4 bases, with 16 bases between them.

J is TRBJ1-6 and V is TRBV7-3; D is ambiguous. Trimming removed 1 base from V and 13 bases from J, with 11 bases in between. This CDR3 has 13 residues. CDR1 is SGHTA, CDR2 FQGTGA, per germline. The CDR3 sequence: CASSLRGETPLHF. The CDR3 nucleotides are TGTGCCAGCAGCTTAAGGGGAGAAACGCCCCTCCACTTT.

This clonotype has only a few counts. The V call is TRBV10-3, the J call TRBJ2-3; D perhaps matches TRBD1 (7 bases). Germline V gene sequence: CDR1 ENHRY, CDR2 SYGVKD. The V end lost 2 bases, the J end lost 3 bases, and 12 bases lay between the germline ends. CDR3 length: 15 residues. Here the CDR3 reads CAISEGQGGTDTQYF. CDR3 nucleotides: TGTGCCATCAGTGAGGGGCAGGGGGGAACAGATACGCAGTATTTT.

V gene TRBV18 combines with J gene TRBJ2-1; TRBD2 might be the D (5 bases). The V end lost 1 base, the J end lost 0 bases, and 13 bases lay between the germline ends. Per the germline V gene, CDR1 is KGHSH and CDR2 is LQKENI. This CDR3 is 17 amino acids long. In nucleotides, the CDR3 is TGTGCCAGCTCACCACTCGGACTCCTTAGCTCCTACAATGAGCAGTTCTTC. Amino acids: CASSPLGLLSSYNEQFF.

The V gene is TRBV5-1, the J gene TRBJ1-1; D is undetermined. CDR1 is SGHRS, CDR2 YFSETQ, per germline. Between the trimmed V and J ends, which lost 2 bases and 1 base, there was a span of 9 bases. The CDR3 length is 14 residues. In DNA, the CDR3 is TGCGCCAGCAGCTTTTGGATGGGGAACACTGAAGCTTTCTTT. This sequence encodes CASSFWMGNTEAFF.

This clonotype has just a few counts. The gene calls are TRBV4-1 and TRBJ2-5; D is unclear. Per germline, CDR1 MGHRA and CDR2 YSYEKL. The CDR3 totals 16 residues. Trimming took 2 bases from V and 4 from J, leaving 17 bases between them. The CDR3 reads CASSQLNLGFGETQYF. The CDR3 DNA follows: TGCGCCAGCAGCCAACTAAATTTAGGCTTTGGAGAGACCCAGTACTTC.

This chain uses TRBV15 with TRBJ2-3; D may be TRBD2 (6 bases). V dropped 3 bases and J dropped 2 bases, with 9 bases sitting between them. In germline, CDR1 is LNHNV, CDR2 YYDKDF (reference sequence). CDR3 size: 14 residues. The CDR3 bases are TGTGCCACCAGCAGGGGCGGGAACACAGATACGCAGTATTTT. It specifies CATSRGGNTDTQYF.

Note on this clonotype: This may be a read error: a much more frequent sequence differs by one nucleotide. This rearrangement joins TRBV12-3 or TRBV12-4 to TRBJ2-2, with 10 bases lining up with TRBD2. The CDR3 loop spans 15 amino acids. CDR3 protein: CASSLGLANTRELFF. The CDR3 region has the DNA TGTGCCAGCAGCTTGGGACTAGCGAACACCCGGGAGCTGTTTTTT.

This clonotype was recorded at least ten times. The chain recombines TRBV12-3 or TRBV12-4 with TRBJ1-5; D is possibly TRBD1 (5 bases). CDR3 length equals 14 residues. The V end was cut by 5 bases, the J end by 6 bases, with 14 bases between. The CDR3 region is CASSLRGASQPQHF. As DNA, the CDR3 is TGTGCCAGCAGTCTTAGGGGCGCAAGTCAGCCCCAGCATTTT.

This clonotype appeared a few times. This chain uses TRBV7-9 with TRBJ2-7, with TRBD1 identical over 8 bases. This CDR3 region has 14 residues. CDR1 is SEHNR, CDR2 FQNEAQ, per germline (reference sequence). V trimming: 5 bases; J trimming: 3 bases; junction bases outside the gene matches: 6. CDR3 in DNA: TGTGCCAGCAGCCCCACACAGGGGGGCTACGAGCAGTACTTC. The encoded protein is CASSPTQGGYEQYF.

The gene calls are TRBV29-1 and TRBJ1-4; D gene ambiguous. The CDR3 sequence is 12 residues long. V was trimmed by 5 bases and J by 1 base, leaving 5 bases between them. Germline CDR1 SQVTM, CDR2 ANQGSEA. CDR3 in amino acids: CSVQRTNEKLFF. The CDR3 region has the DNA TGCAGCGTTCAAAGAACTAATGAAAAACTGTTTTTT.

The V call is TRBV4-1, the J call TRBJ1-4; the D gene is possibly TRBD1 (5 bases). Germline CDR1 reads MGHRA; CDR2 reads YSYEKL. V lost 0 bases and J 0 bases, leaving 14 bases between the germline ends. The length of the CDR3 is 18 residues. Here the CDR3 reads CASSQDATAFATNEKLFF. The CDR3 nucleotides read TGCGCCAGCAGCCAAGATGCGACAGCCTTTGCAACTAATGAAAAACTGTTTTTT.

V is TRBV4-3 and J is TRBJ2-2; D remains unclear. The ends were cut back, 0 bases at V and 5 bases at J, with 4 bases in the middle. The CDR3 is 13 amino acids. Germline V gene lookup returns CDR1 LGHNA and CDR2 YSLEER. CDR3 DNA sequence: TGCGCCAGCAGCCAAGATCGGACCGGGGAGCTGTTTTTT. The encoded protein is CASSQDRTGELFF.